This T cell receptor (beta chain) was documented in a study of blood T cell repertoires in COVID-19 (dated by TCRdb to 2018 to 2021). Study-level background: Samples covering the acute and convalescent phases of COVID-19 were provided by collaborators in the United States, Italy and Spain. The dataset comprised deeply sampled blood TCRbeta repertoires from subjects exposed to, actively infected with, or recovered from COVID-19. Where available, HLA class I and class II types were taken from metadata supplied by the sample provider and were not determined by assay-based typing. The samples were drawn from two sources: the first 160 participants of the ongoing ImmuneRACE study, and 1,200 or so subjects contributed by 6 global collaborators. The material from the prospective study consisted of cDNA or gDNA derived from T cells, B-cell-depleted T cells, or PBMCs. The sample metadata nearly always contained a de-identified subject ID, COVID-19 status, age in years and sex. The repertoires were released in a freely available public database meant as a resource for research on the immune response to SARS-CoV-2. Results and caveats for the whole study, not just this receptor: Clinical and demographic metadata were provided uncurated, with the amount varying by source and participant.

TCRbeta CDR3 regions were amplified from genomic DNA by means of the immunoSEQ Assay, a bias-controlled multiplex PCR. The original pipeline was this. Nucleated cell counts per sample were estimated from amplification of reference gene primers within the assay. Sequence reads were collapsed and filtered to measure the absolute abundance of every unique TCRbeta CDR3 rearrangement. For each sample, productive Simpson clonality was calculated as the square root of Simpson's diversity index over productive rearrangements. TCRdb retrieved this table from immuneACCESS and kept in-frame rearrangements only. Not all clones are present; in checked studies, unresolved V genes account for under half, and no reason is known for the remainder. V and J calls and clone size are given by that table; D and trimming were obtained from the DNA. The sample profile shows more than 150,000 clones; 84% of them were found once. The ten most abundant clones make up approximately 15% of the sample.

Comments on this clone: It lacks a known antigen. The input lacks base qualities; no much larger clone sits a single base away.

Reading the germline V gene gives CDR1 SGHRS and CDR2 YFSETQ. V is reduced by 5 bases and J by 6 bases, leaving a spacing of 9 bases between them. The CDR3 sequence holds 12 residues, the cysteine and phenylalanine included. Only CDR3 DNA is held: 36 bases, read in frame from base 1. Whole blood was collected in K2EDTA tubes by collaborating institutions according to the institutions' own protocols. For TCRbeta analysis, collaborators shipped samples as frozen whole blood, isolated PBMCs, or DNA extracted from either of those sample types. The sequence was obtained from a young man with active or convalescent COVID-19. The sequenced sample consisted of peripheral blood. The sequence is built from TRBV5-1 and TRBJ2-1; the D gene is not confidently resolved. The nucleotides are TGCGCCAGCAGGGAGAATCGCAATGAGCAGTTCTTC. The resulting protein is CASRENRNEQFF.